The TCR beta chain under discussion was sequenced for a study of blood T cell repertoires in COVID-19. This CDR3 has 12 residues. J lost 15 bases, V lost 2 bases, and 4 bases had no gene match. CDR1 is KGHSH, CDR2 LQKENI, per germline. This table comes from immunoSEQ multiplex PCR, and its TCRdb copy is limited to in-frame clones, with some not included. Among about 83,000 clones listed, more than 70% were seen once. V and J are TRBV18 and TRBJ1-4; TRBD1 agrees at 9 bases. The clonotype comes from an elderly woman in a cohort sampled during active or convalescent COVID-19. The sample taken for sequencing was peripheral blood. The CDR3 DNA sequence: TGTGCCAGCTCACCAGGTGACAGGGGGTTGTTTTTT. This gives the protein CASSPGDRGLFF.